Presented here are 9 T cell receptor beta chains from one specimen sequenced in a study of CXCR3-negative and CXCR3-positive naive CD8 T cells. The libraries of TRB cDNA were prepared using 5' RACE with UMI labels. From its re-call of the 5' RACE reads, TCRdb lists each CDR3 protein once, without DNA. This sample contains around 6,700 distinct CDR3 sequences. The sequencing sample was made of naive CXCR3- CD8+ T cells from blood. The subset was: CD45RO-CCR7+CD27+CD95- naive CD8+ T cells lacking CXCR3 (TNR3-). The receptors here all came from a human donor in good health. Some clones in this sample may be carry-over from other donors' samples.

The chain recombines TRBV11-2 with TRBJ2-7; lacking DNA, the TRBD2 call made by TCRdb goes unchecked. CDR3 length: 16 residues. The germline V gene has CDR1 SGHAT and CDR2 FQNNGV. The CDR3 here is CASSPRGAGGPYEQYF. Together with reference TRBV11-2 and TRBJ2-7, the CDR3 gives the full variable domain: EAGVAQSPRYKIIEKRQSVAFWCNPISGHATLYWYQQILGQGPKLLIQFQNNGVVDDSQLPKDRFSAERLKGVDSTLKIQPAKLEDSAVYLCASSPRGAGGPYEQYFGPGTRLTVT.

V and J are TRBV29-1 and TRBJ2-2; the D gene TCRdb calls, TRBD1, cannot be checked with no DNA. The CDR3 has 13 residues. Per germline, CDR1 SQVTM and CDR2 ANQGSEA. The CDR3 sequence is CSVNARDTGELFF.

By frequency, this clonotype is medium-sized. The chain joins TRBV6-6 to TRBJ2-3; TCRdb reports TRBD2, a call that lacks DNA to check it against. Germline-derived CDR1 and CDR2 are MNHNY and SVGAGI (reference sequence). The CDR3 is 15 amino acids. The CDR3 region is CASSYSGPSGDTQYF.

The genes are TRBV28 and TRBJ2-1; TCRdb indicates TRBD2, and absent DNA this call remains unverified. The germline gives CDR1 MDHEN, CDR2 SYDVKM. The CDR3 has 13 residues. CDR3 residues: CASRLADYNEQFF.

J is TRBJ2-4 and V is TRBV20-1; TCRdb's D call, TRBD1, is unchecked because there is no DNA. Germline values: CDR1 DFQATT, CDR2 SNEGSKA (reference sequence). This CDR3 has 15 residues. The CDR3 sequence: CSARDRTGGGNIQYF.

Considering frequency, this clonotype is medium-sized. The chain has TRBV10-2 and TRBJ2-7; TCRdb outputs TRBD1, but without DNA this stays unchecked. Germline V gene sequence: CDR1 WSHSY, CDR2 SAAADI. CDR3 length equals 14 residues. The CDR3: CASSEVRDSYEQYF.

CDR3 amino acids: CASSDEADYEQYF. The chain links TRBV6-1 to TRBJ2-7. The length of the CDR3 is 13 residues. Germline CDR1 reads MNHNS; CDR2 reads SASEGT.

This clonotype is labeled medium-sized (0.01 to 0.1%) based on frequency. This CDR3 is CSARVVNYGYTF. The genes are TRBV20-1 and TRBJ1-2. Germline V gene sequence: CDR1 DFQATT, CDR2 SNEGSKA (reference sequence). This CDR3 region has 12 residues.

This clonotype ranks as medium-sized in terms of frequency. The rearrangement joins TRBV5-1 to TRBJ2-1; the TCRdb call, TRBD1, lacks DNA for checking. Germline V gene lookup returns CDR1 SGHRS and CDR2 YFSETQ. This CDR3 region has 14 residues. The CDR3 reads CASSYGTGNNEQFF.